This paragraph covers one T cell receptor (beta chain) sequence. As to treatment: around 19 received Ad26.COV2.S at low or high dose, single or two shots; 5 received placebo; per-sample allocation not given. Specimens were obtained on day 63 following the first vaccine or placebo injection. This sample was included in a study of Ad26.COV2.S vaccination and SARS-CoV-2 variants. The germline V gene encodes CDR1 KGHDR and CDR2 SFDVKD. V dropped 7 bases and J dropped 3 bases, with 11 bases sitting between them. This CDR3 contains 13 residues. Profiling relied on immunoSEQ multiplex PCR, and the TCRdb table lists in-frame clones only, not all of them. This table holds 430,000 or so clones, roughly 87% found once.

The sample consisted of peripheral blood, taken in a trial of Ad26.COV2.S vaccine versus placebo. This chain uses TRBV24-1 with TRBJ2-5; D is unresolved. The receptor's source is a person aged 18-65 years who received the Ad26.COV2.S COVID-19 vaccine or a placebo. CDR3 nucleotides: TGTGCCACCAGCGGAGTGAGCGAAGAGACCCAGTACTTC. Encoded protein: CATSGVSEETQYF.